One T cell receptor beta chain is described in this entry. The antigen is undetermined. The length of the CDR3 is 16 residues. Germline V gives CDR1 SGHRS, CDR2 YFSETQ. A J-beta primer mix and a sample-barcoded 5' primer were used in a second PCR of roughly 7 to 12 cycles. TCRdb processed the 5' RACE reads anew with MiXCR; each CDR3 protein has one entry. The sample holds 790,000 or so distinct CDR3 sequences; about 46% are singletons and the top ten take approximately 18%. This record comes from a study of blood T cells in healthy people across ages. The wider study: About one barcoded beta molecule per two T cells came from capture by template switching.

Overall study results and limits: Per-million-T-cell TCR beta diversity fell roughly linearly with age.

The chain has TRBV5-1 and TRBJ2-1; 7 nucleotides agree with TRBD1. The better agreement between TRBJ2-7 and the DNA end casts doubt on the J call. The TCR sequence derives from a man at least 80 years old in good health. The sample taken for sequencing was blood. Written as DNA, the CDR3 is TGCGCCAGCAGGGAAGGGGGCCCCGGCTCCTGGAATGAGCAGTACTTC. Its protein product is CASREGGPGSWNEQYF.